This note documents a single T cell receptor beta chain sequence. Its antigen is unknown. The PCR was carried out with 60 Vbeta primers and 13 Jbeta primers. Clones were sequenced by immunoSEQ multiplex PCR, and TCRdb holds only the in-frame ones, with some missing. The table records about 160,000 clones, around 84% of them present only once. CDR1 is MGHRA and CDR2 is YSYEKL in the germline V gene. The CDR3 runs 16 residues. The V gene end was trimmed by 0 bases and the J gene end by 7 bases; junction bases not matched to a gene: 7. The entry originates in a study of cytomegalovirus exposure and HLA in healthy donors. General study results and limits: It was reported that the classifier diagnosed cytomegalovirus status with high specificity and sensitivity in both the original and validation cohorts. Several of the most significant clusters appeared, in a later analysis, to be linked to common viral pathogens.

The sequenced sample was PBMCs. The TCR comes from a male donor in good health and CMV-seropositive. The rearrangement joins TRBV4-1 to TRBJ1-5; 9 nucleotides agree with TRBD1. DNA of the CDR3: TGCGCCAGCAGCCAAGAACAGGGGGCGCCGGGGCAGCCCCAGCATTTT. This translates into CASSQEQGAPGQPQHF.